This T cell receptor (beta chain) is drawn from a study of immune heterogeneity within non-small cell lung tumors. Germline V gene data show CDR1 as MNHEY and CDR2 as SVGAGI. The CDR3 length is 17 residues. J was trimmed by 4 bases and V by 0 bases; bases with no gene match: 2. Points from the study as a whole: Identical dominant CDR3 beta clonotypes were found repeatedly across the tumor sites of a single patient, and these appeared alongside high-frequency clones that were unique to particular tumor locations.

By its share, this clonotype is medium-sized. What it binds is unknown. Bulk tumor genomic DNA, 600 ng per sample, was the template. Multiple biopsies spaced far apart were taken from each primary tumor during surgery. Enrolled patients presented with newly diagnosed, previously untreated non-small cell lung cancer and underwent curative surgery. TCR beta CDR3 was amplified by multiplex PCR, first round nine to ten cycles, 32 V and 13 J primers. One entry per CDR3 protein results from TCRdb running MiXCR on the multiplex PCR reads. The sample shows tens of thousands of distinct CDR3 sequences, around 28% of them seen only once.

The gene calls are TRBV6-5 and TRBJ2-1; 14 bases are shared with TRBD2. This clonotype was obtained from a man aged 35 to 55 with non-small cell lung cancer. The sequenced sample consisted of lung tumor tissue. The CDR3 nucleotides are TGTGCCAGCAGTTACTCGGGACTAGCGGGAGTGTACAATGAGCAGTTCTTC. Protein product: CASSYSGLAGVYNEQFF.